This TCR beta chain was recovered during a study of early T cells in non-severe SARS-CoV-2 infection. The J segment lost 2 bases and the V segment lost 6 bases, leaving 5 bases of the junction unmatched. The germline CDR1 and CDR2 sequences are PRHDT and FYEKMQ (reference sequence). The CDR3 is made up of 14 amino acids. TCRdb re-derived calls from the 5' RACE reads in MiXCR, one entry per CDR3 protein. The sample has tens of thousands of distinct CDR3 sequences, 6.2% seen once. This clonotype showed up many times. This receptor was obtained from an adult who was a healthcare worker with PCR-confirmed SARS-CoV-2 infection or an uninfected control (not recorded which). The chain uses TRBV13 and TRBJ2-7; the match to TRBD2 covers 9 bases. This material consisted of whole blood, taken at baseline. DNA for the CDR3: TGTGCCAGCAGGCGGGGGGGGACCACCTACGAGCAGTACTTC. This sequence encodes CASRRGGTTYEQYF.